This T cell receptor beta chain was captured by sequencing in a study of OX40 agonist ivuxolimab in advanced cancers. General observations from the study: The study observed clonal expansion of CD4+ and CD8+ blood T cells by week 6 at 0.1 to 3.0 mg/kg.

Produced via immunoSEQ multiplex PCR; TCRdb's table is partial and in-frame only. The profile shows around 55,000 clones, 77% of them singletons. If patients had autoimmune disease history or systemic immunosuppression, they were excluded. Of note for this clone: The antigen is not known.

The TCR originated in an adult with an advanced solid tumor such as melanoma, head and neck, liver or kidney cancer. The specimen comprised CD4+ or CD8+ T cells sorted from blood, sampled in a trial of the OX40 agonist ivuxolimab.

The CDR3 DNA follows: TGTGCCAGCAGTTACCCAGGGGGACAGGGGAACACTGAAGCTTTCTTT. This sequence encodes CASSYPGGQGNTEAFF. The V and J genes are TRBV6-6 and TRBJ1-1, with 9 nucleotides matching TRBD1. V was pared by 2 bases and J by 1 base, with 5 bases of the junction left unmatched. Germline V lookup: CDR1 MNHNY, CDR2 SVGAGI (reference sequence). The CDR3 contains 16 residues.